The subject of this entry is one T cell receptor beta chain. The source of the sample is a study of blood T cell repertoires in COVID-19. Overall study: The United States, Italy and Spain supplied acute and convalescent COVID-19 samples.

Participants were placed into cohorts based on the clinical history they reported. The protocol was immunoSEQ multiplex PCR, while the TCRdb copy is restricted to in-frame clones and leaves out a portion. The table shows roughly 170,000 clones, with about 84% occurring only once. This CDR3 is built from 15 residues. Germline-derived CDR1 and CDR2 are SQVTM and ANQGSEA. Trimming removed 5 bases from V and 0 bases from J, with 13 bases in between. This receptor was identified in a man aged 45-60 years who had recovered from COVID-19. The material sequenced was PBMCs or T cells enriched from blood (not recorded which). The J gene is TRBJ1-4, the V gene TRBV29-1, with D unclear. In DNA, the CDR3 is TGCAGCGTTAGCCTTGGCGGAGCAACTAATGAAAAACTGTTTTTT. This translates into CSVSLGGATNEKLFF.